The present T cell receptor beta chain was sequenced within a study of blood T cell repertoires in COVID-19. Study-wide context: Acute and convalescent COVID-19 specimens originated in the United States, Italy and Spain. Nucleic acid was either cDNA or gDNA, and it came from T cells, B-cell-depleted T cells, or PBMCs.

Under the authors' procedure: Reference gene primer amplification yielded estimated nucleated cell counts. Generated by immunoSEQ multiplex PCR, the TCRdb table keeps only in-frame clones and is missing some. D and trimming come from the DNA, and the V and J calls and clone size come from that table. The sample has hundreds of thousands of clones, roughly 89% seen once. V lost 6 bases to trimming and J lost 3 bases; unmatched junction nucleotides: 6. CDR3 size: 14 residues. Germline lookup yields CDR1 SNHLY and CDR2 FYNNEI. Sequenced input: peripheral blood. The chain recombines TRBV2 with TRBJ1-2; 8 positions match TRBD1. The TCR originated in a woman in her thirties with active or convalescent COVID-19. The CDR3: CASSGQGGYYGYTF. CDR3 nucleotides: TGTGCCAGCAGCGGACAGGGTGGGTACTATGGCTACACCTTC.